This TCR beta chain was identified during a study of blood T cell repertoires in COVID-19. Study background: COVID-19 samples collected from the United States, Italy and Spain covered acute and convalescent phases. From T cells, B-cell-depleted T cells, or PBMCs came the material, which was cDNA or gDNA.

Original data processing: Nucleated cell number was recorded as an estimate derived from reference gene primer amplification. Here immunoSEQ multiplex PCR was the method, and the copy in TCRdb shows in-frame clones only, minus some. D and trimming come from the DNA, and the V and J calls and clone size come from that table. The sample has a few hundred thousand clones, approximately 80% seen once. Participants' own reports of clinical history determined their cohort assignment. Sequenced sample: PBMCs or T cells enriched from blood (not recorded which). The TCR comes from a man between 25 and 39 years old with acute COVID-19.

For the CDR3, the DNA is TGTGCCAGCAGCCGTCACGGGGGGAACATTCAGTACTTC. Protein: CASSRHGGNIQYF. The chain has TRBV14 and TRBJ2-4; TRBD2 aligns across 7 bases. The J segment lost 7 bases and the V segment lost 4 bases, leaving 4 bases of the junction unmatched. Looked up from germline, CDR1 is SGHDN and CDR2 is FVKESK. The CDR3 extends over 13 amino acids.